The sequence of this T cell receptor beta chain was determined in a study of blood T cell repertoires in COVID-19. Study context: There were acute and convalescent COVID-19 samples, and they came from the United States, Italy and Spain. T cells, B-cell-depleted T cells, or PBMCs provided the cDNA or gDNA that served as material.

V lost 0 bases to trimming and J lost 9 bases, with 15 bases between them. The CDR3 loop spans 14 amino acids. Germline values: CDR1 GTSNPN, CDR2 SVGIG (reference sequence). In the source study's methods: By means of reference gene primer amplification, nucleated cell counts were estimated. Data came from immunoSEQ multiplex PCR; TCRdb stores just in-frame clones and leaves some out. Clone size and the V and J calls come from that table; the DNA yielded D and trimming. The data contain around 80,000 clones, roughly 87% of them singletons. This receptor was identified in an older man with acute or convalescent COVID-19. V is TRBV30 and J is TRBJ2-1, with a possible D match to TRBD2 (5 bases). Sequenced sample: peripheral blood. The CDR3 is CAWSVNFGNSEQFF. CDR3 nucleotide sequence: TGTGCCTGGAGTGTAAATTTCGGGAATAGTGAGCAGTTCTTC.